These T cell receptor beta chains were read from a single sample in a study of CD8+ T cells in alopecia areata. Sequenced by immunoSEQ multiplex PCR; TCRdb stores in-frame clones only, minus some. This table has some 220,000 clones, more than 45% appearing once. Sequenced here: CD4+ T cells sorted from blood, sampled at week 4, from a patient treated with tofacitinib. These receptors all stem from a human donor with alopecia areata. CDR3s include the opening cysteine and the closing phenylalanine or tryptophan.

CDR3 length: 16; V gene: TRBV7-7; CDR3 protein: CASSPGAGKGANVLTF
CDR3 length: 15; V gene: TRBV6-1; CDR3 protein: CASCPVTVPSYEQYF
CDR3 length: 12; V gene: TRBV2; CDR3 protein: CASQGGEETQYF
CDR3 length: 15; V gene: TRBV30; CDR3 protein: CAWSPLGGTVYGYTF
CDR3 length: 15; V gene: TRBV7-2; CDR3 protein: CASSLGRGLSIEAFF
CDR3 length: 13; V gene: TRBV30; CDR3 protein: CASELTGTDTQYF
CDR3 length: 12; V gene: TRBV29-1; CDR3 protein: CSVDEQSNEQFF
CDR3 length: 16; V gene: TRBV4-2; CDR3 protein: CASSQDVRDRGNTIYF
CDR3 length: 14; V gene: TRBV5-6; CDR3 protein: CASSETGGWSPLHF
CDR3 length: 12; V gene: TRBV29-1; CDR3 protein: CSVEQAKETQYF
CDR3 length: 10; V gene: TRBV10-2; CDR3 protein: CASGNYEQYF
CDR3 length: 15; V gene: TRBV29-1; CDR3 protein: CSAIDRSGVADTQYF
CDR3 length: 13; V gene: TRBV6-5; CDR3 protein: CASSPLTSYEQYF
CDR3 length: 15; V gene: TRBV11-2; CDR3 protein: CASSFGGTTETEQFF
CDR3 length: 15; V gene: TRBV7-6; CDR3 protein: CASSLLAGATGEQYF
CDR3 length: 13; V gene: TRBV6-1; CDR3 protein: CASSRDYNQPQHF
CDR3 length: 15; V gene: TRBV9; CDR3 protein: CASSVFPGINQPQHF
CDR3 length: 13; V gene: TRBV7-2; CDR3 protein: CASSLGEREKLFF
CDR3 length: 13; V gene: TRBV6-5; CDR3 protein: CASKGVVDTEAFF
CDR3 length: 15; V gene: TRBV29-1; CDR3 protein: CSVGQGVSGANVLTF
CDR3 length: 13; V gene: TRBV5-1; CDR3 protein: CASSVEVDQPQHF
CDR3 length: 12; V gene: TRBV29-1; CDR3 protein: CSVGLGSYEQYF
CDR3 length: 11; V gene: TRBV29-1; CDR3 protein: CSVEGAQGAFF
CDR3 length: 10; V gene: TRBV20-1; CDR3 protein: CSAGDIEQYF
CDR3 length: 13; V gene: TRBV5-6; CDR3 protein: CASSLEGTDTQYF
CDR3 length: 11; V gene: TRBV29-1; CDR3 protein: CSANSIYGYTF
CDR3 length: 14; V gene: TRBV9; CDR3 protein: CASSGGGPNYGYTF
CDR3 length: 14; V gene: TRBV5-1; CDR3 protein: CASSPDGTNNEQFF
CDR3 length: 13; V gene: TRBV29-1; CDR3 protein: CSVEGQFNTEAFF
CDR3 length: 15; V gene: TRBV11-2; CDR3 protein: CASRPTGTHSYGYTF
CDR3 length: 16; V gene: TRBV5-1; CDR3 protein: CASSLGNRRRIDEQFF